The 6 T cell receptor beta chains in this list originate from one sample, sequenced in a study of Tregs in tolerant kidney transplant recipients (dated by TCRdb to between 2019 and 2020). Libraries were prepared through the immunoSEQ multiplex PCR assay. The table comes from immuneACCESS by way of TCRdb, which keeps in-frame sequences with V and J called. Part of the clones is missing from these tables; in studies checked, under half for an unresolved V gene and the rest for unknown reasons. The table for this sample records about 52,000 clones. The ten largest make up 0.83% of the sample. Read against the paper, the sample's time point label means: blood sample drawn before combined kidney and bone marrow transplant. The material sequenced was CD4+ T cells from blood, taken before the transplant. These receptor sequences come from a human donor who received a combined kidney and bone marrow transplant.

Worth noting for this clone: Read data end 3 residues before the CDR3 end; the end is taken from the germline J gene. The chain combines TRBV5-1 with TRBJ1-1; D possibly corresponds to TRBD1 (6 bases). This CDR3 contains 15 residues. Germline V gene data show CDR1 as SGHRS and CDR2 as YFSETQ. V gave up 3 bases and J gave up 5 bases, with 17 bases separating them. Incomplete CDR3 DNA: TGCGCCAGCAGCTGGGGGGGGCGTTCTGGGACTGAA. Protein sequence: CASSWGGRSGTE. The full-length CDR3 reads as CASSWGGRSGTEAFF.

The sequenced CDR3 bases are TGTGCCAGCAGCCCGGTGGGGGGGTCCTACAATGAG. This translates into CASSPVGGSYNE. The full CDR3 protein reads CASSPVGGSYNEQFF. V gene TRBV7-2 combines with J gene TRBJ2-1, with 7 bases that match TRBD2. Coverage ceases 3 residues before the CDR3 finishes, and the germline J gene fills in the end. V gave up 5 bases and J gave up 1 base; unmatched junction bases: 5. Germline assignment: CDR1 SGHTA and CDR2 FQGNSA. The CDR3 runs 15 residues.

As concerns this clone: From the germline J gene comes the end of the CDR3, since the read stops 3 residues before it. The V and J genes are TRBV19 and TRBJ1-2; D remains ambiguous. The CDR3 runs 14 residues. Trimming removed 3 bases from V and 1 base from J, with 9 bases in between. CDR1 and CDR2 from the germline V gene are LNHDA and SQIVND (reference sequence). The CDR3 spells CASSISGLNYGYTF. CDR3 bases read: TGTGCCAGTAGTATCTCAGGCCTTAACTATGGC.

In the case of this clone: The CDR3 end is not reached by the read, which stops 3 residues before it; the germline J gene fills it in. V gene TRBV18 combines with J gene TRBJ1-3; D is unresolved. The CDR3 has 15 amino acids. The ends were cut back, 3 bases at V and 0 bases at J, with 9 bases in the middle. CDR1 is KGHSH and CDR2 is LQKENI in the germline V gene. The part of the CDR3 DNA that was read is TGTGCCAGCTCACCGGCCGCCGACTCTGGAAACACC. It codes for CASSPAADSGNT. The full CDR3 sequence reads CASSPAADSGNTIYF. The full variable domain, with the rest looked up from reference TRBV18 and TRBJ1-3, is NAGVMQNPRHLVRRRGQEARLRCSPMKGHSHVYWYRQLPEEGLKFMVYLQKENIIDESGMPKERFSAEFPKEGPSILRIQQVVRGDSAAYFCASSPAADSGNTIYFGEGSWLTVV.

A note on this clone: The CDR3 end is not reached by the read, which stops 3 residues before it; the germline J gene fills it in. The rearrangement joins TRBV7-2 to TRBJ2-2; D remains ambiguous. V shed 6 bases and J shed 3 bases, with 8 bases lying between them. CDR3 length equals 13 residues. From germline, CDR1 is SGHTA and CDR2 FQGNSA. Partial CDR3 DNA: TGTGCCAGCAGGCTCGGTTACACCGGGGAG. Its translation: CASRLGYTGE. The full CDR3 is CASRLGYTGELFF.

With respect to this clone: Relative to the germline gene, one junction end is altered; a read error may explain this. The observed sequence ends 3 residues before the CDR3 terminus, with the missing tail filled in from the germline J gene. The chain carries TRBV7-2 and TRBJ1-5, with a tentative D call TRBD1 (6 bases). The CDR3 contains 15 residues. Germline-derived CDR1 and CDR2 are SGHTA and FQGNSA. The CDR3: CASSLVWGGNQPQHF. The sequenced part of the CDR3 DNA is TGTGCCAGCAGCTTAGTCTGGGGGGGCAACCAGCCC.